These 23 T cell receptor beta chains came from one sample sequenced in a study of blood T cells in healthy people across ages. It was with a sample-barcoded 5' primer and a J-beta primer mix that a second PCR of roughly 7 to 12 cycles was run. Each CDR3 protein is one row after TCRdb ran MiXCR on the 5' RACE reads. The sample lists some 1,800,000 distinct CDR3 sequences, 30% to 40% occurring once. The specimen sequenced was blood. The receptors here all came from a human donor in good health.

This clonotype was seen only a few times. The V gene is TRBV3-1, the J gene TRBJ2-5; D perhaps matches TRBD1 (6 bases). Germline CDR1 LGHDT, CDR2 YNNKEL (reference sequence). The ends were cut back, 6 bases at V and 2 bases at J, with 16 bases in the middle. The CDR3 has 15 residues. CDR3 bases: TGTGCCAGCAGTCACCTGGACGACAGGCAAGAGACCCAGTACTTC. Encoded protein: CASSHLDDRQETQYF.

This clonotype has a single count. The junction and the germline gene differ at one end; a read error may be behind it. The chain joins TRBV12-3 or TRBV12-4 to TRBJ2-3; TRBD2 matches at 10 bases. CDR3 length: 15 amino acids. The CDR3 DNA reads TGTGCCAGCAGCATTAGCGGGGGGCGCACAGATGCGCAGTATTTT. It codes for CASSISGGRTDAQYF.

V gene TRBV4-3 combines with J gene TRBJ2-1; maybe TRBD1 (6 bases). The CDR3 has 17 residues. Germline CDR1 reads LGHNA; CDR2 reads YSLEER. Trimming stripped 0 bases from V and 6 bases from J, with 18 bases between. CDR3 in DNA: TGCGCCAGCAGCCAAGATTCCCCAGGGGCTCTGGGCAATGAGCAGTTCTTC. As protein: CASSQDSPGALGNEQFF.

The gene calls are TRBV5-1 and TRBJ1-2, with 7 positions matching TRBD1. J was trimmed by 6 bases and V by 0 bases; bases with no gene match: 8. The germline V gene has CDR1 SGHRS and CDR2 YFSETQ. The CDR3 covers 15 residues. CDR3 sequence: CASSLEGGLGHGYTF. The CDR3 DNA follows: TGCGCCAGCAGCTTGGAAGGGGGCCTGGGGCATGGCTACACCTTC. The full variable domain, in which reference TRBV5-1 and TRBJ1-2 provide the parts outside the CDR3, is KAGVTQTPRYLIKTRGQQVTLSCSPISGHRSVSWYQQTPGQGLQFLFEYFSETQRNKGNFPGRFSGRQFSNSRSEMNVSTLELGDSALYLCASSLEGGLGHGYTFGSGTRLTVV.

This clonotype was found many times. J is TRBJ2-1 and V is TRBV24-1; 12 bases are a match to TRBD2. Trimming cost V 2 bases and J 3 bases; bases outside gene matches: 1. Germline V CDR1 and CDR2: KGHDR, SFDVKD. This CDR3 comprises 16 residues. CDR3 coding DNA: TGTGCCACCAGTGATTCGACTAGCGGGGGCTACAATGAGCAGTTCTTC. The encoded protein is CATSDSTSGGYNEQFF.

The chain couples TRBV9 to TRBJ2-5; tentative D call: TRBD1 (6 bases). Judging by the DNA end, TRBJ2-7 fits better; the J call may be wrong. There are 14 residues in the CDR3. Germline CDR1 SGDLS, CDR2 YYNGEE. The CDR3 spells CASSVDPGAYEQYF. In DNA, the CDR3 is TGTGCCAGCAGCGTTGATCCAGGGGCCTACGAGCAGTACTTC.

This clonotype occurred a few times. The chain combines TRBV7-2 with TRBJ2-3; a possible D gene is TRBD1 (5 bases). Looked up from germline, CDR1 is SGHTA and CDR2 is FQGNSA. V was clipped by 3 bases and J by 5 bases, with 15 bases between them. CDR3 size: 15 residues. The CDR3 sequence: CASSLRQGVLDTQYF. As DNA, the CDR3 is TGTGCCAGCAGCTTGCGGCAGGGCGTATTAGATACGCAGTATTTT.

The gene calls are TRBV19 and TRBJ1-2, with 12 bases fitting TRBD1. Germline CDR1 is LNHDA and CDR2 is SQIVND (reference sequence). The J segment lost 7 bases and the V segment lost 7 bases, leaving 10 bases of the junction unmatched. The CDR3 has 15 residues. CDR3 DNA: TGTGCCAGTACCCCTGGGACAGGGGGCCTTGGTGGCTACACCTTC. It encodes CASTPGTGGLGGYTF.

This clonotype was seen a handful of times. The chain joins TRBV12-3 or TRBV12-4 to TRBJ2-2; a weak D match, TRBD2 (6 bases). This CDR3 has 17 residues. V dropped 3 bases and J dropped 1 base, with 15 bases sitting between them. The CDR3 DNA reads TGTGCCAGCAGTTTCGAGTTGGAGGGGAAGAACACCGGGGAGCTGTTTTTT. Translated: CASSFELEGKNTGELFF.

The chain has TRBV5-1 and TRBJ1-1, with D possibly matching TRBD1 (5 bases). The V end was cut by 4 bases, the J end by 0 bases, with 13 bases between. Germline V gene lookup returns CDR1 SGHRS and CDR2 YFSETQ. The CDR3 has 15 residues. The CDR3 DNA reads TGCGCCAGCAGCCCCACCGGGGCAATGAACACTGAAGCTTTCTTT. Residues: CASSPTGAMNTEAFF.

J is TRBJ2-7 and V is TRBV12-3 or TRBV12-4, with D possibly matching TRBD1 (5 bases). This CDR3 contains 13 residues. With 6 bases removed from V and 4 bases from J, the gap between germline ends came to 13 bases. CDR3 DNA: TGTGCCAGCAGCTTTCTGGGGCTTTACGAGCAGTACTTC. It is translated as CASSFLGLYEQYF.

This clonotype was seen only a few times. The chain employs TRBV10-3 and TRBJ2-1, with 8 bases lining up with TRBD2. There are 12 residues in the CDR3. V trimming: 11 bases; J trimming: 5 bases; junction bases outside the gene matches: 5. Germline V gives CDR1 ENHRY, CDR2 SYGVKD. This chain's CDR3 is CALRGGNNEQFF. As DNA, the CDR3 is TGTGCCCTCCGGGGGGGGAACAATGAGCAGTTCTTC.

V gene TRBV5-8 combines with J gene TRBJ1-3; 7 bases are shared with TRBD1. Germline V lookup: CDR1 SGHTS, CDR2 YDEGEE. V lost 0 bases and J lost 11; bases outside the gene matches: 5. CDR3 length equals 13 residues. CDR3 bases: TGTGCCAGCAGCTTGGGACAGGGTGGACCCATATATTTT. It translates to CASSLGQGGPIYF. Drawing the rest from reference TRBV5-8 and TRBJ1-3, the complete variable domain is EAGVTQSPTHLIKTRGQQATLRCSPISGHTSVYWYQQALGLGLQFLLWYDEGEERNRGNFPPRFSGRQFPNYSSELNVNALELEDSALYLCASSLGQGGPIYFGEGSWLTVV.

The CDR3 loop reads CASSFISSGNTIYF. The CDR3 nucleotides read TGTGCCAGCAGTTTCATCAGTTCTGGAAACACCATATATTTT. This chain links TRBV12-3 or TRBV12-4 with TRBJ1-3, with D unclear. Trimming took 3 bases from V and 1 from J, leaving 7 bases between them. The length of the CDR3 is 14 residues.

The chain carries TRBV5-1 and TRBJ2-5; 8 bases agree with TRBD1. This CDR3 comprises 14 residues. V was pared by 6 bases and J by 4 bases, with 8 bases of the junction left unmatched. Germline V gene data show CDR1 as SGHRS and CDR2 as YFSETQ. CDR3 protein: CASMPTGAGETQYF. The CDR3 nucleotides are TGCGCCAGCATGCCGACAGGGGCGGGAGAGACCCAGTACTTC.

The rearrangement links TRBV30 to TRBJ2-3, with 7 bases aligning to TRBD2. The CDR3 contains 16 residues. Germline CDR1 reads GTSNPN; CDR2 reads SVGIG (reference sequence). Trimming took 0 bases from V and 2 from J; bases not matched to a gene: 8. The DNA for the CDR3 is TGTGCCTGGAGTGTACTGGGCGGGGGAGACACAGATACGCAGTATTTT. This translates into CAWSVLGGGDTDTQYF.

The genes are TRBV28 and TRBJ1-1; no clear D. The germline V gene encodes CDR1 MDHEN and CDR2 SYDVKM. This CDR3 has 12 amino acids. The ends were cut back, 7 bases at V and 1 base at J, with 7 bases in the middle. CDR3 sequence: CASTQGNTEAFF. The CDR3 DNA sequence: TGTGCCAGCACTCAAGGGAACACTGAAGCTTTCTTT.

This clonotype was seen only a few times. The chain has TRBV12-3 or TRBV12-4 and TRBJ1-5, with TRBD1 matching 9 bases. The CDR3 runs 15 residues. V was pared by 7 bases and J by 4 bases, with 8 bases of the junction left unmatched. In DNA, the CDR3 is TGTGCCAGCACCGGGACAGGGCGTAGTAATCAGCCCCAGCATTTT. It is translated as CASTGTGRSNQPQHF.

In this sample, this clonotype turned up a few times. A read error may account for a junction end that differs from germline. The chain is built from TRBV12-3 or TRBV12-4 and TRBJ2-3; D ambiguous. The CDR3 has 15 amino acids. CDR3 residues: CASSFGETSTDTQYF. The CDR3 nucleotides are TGTGCCAGCAGTTTCGGCGAGACCAGCACAGACACGCAGTATTTT.

This clonotype was counted only a few times. This chain connects TRBV4-1 to TRBJ1-2, with TRBD1 identical over 9 bases. V shed 4 bases and J 2 bases; nucleotides not matched to a gene: 5. Germline V gene lookup returns CDR1 MGHRA and CDR2 YSYEKL. This CDR3 is built from 15 residues. The CDR3 DNA sequence: TGCGCCAGCAGCCTCTGGACAGGGGAGAACTATGGCTACACCTTC. Translating it yields CASSLWTGENYGYTF.

The chain combines TRBV6-6 with TRBJ2-7; D unresolved. V was pared by 0 bases and J by 2 bases, with 11 bases between. The CDR3 length is 15 residues. Germline V gene sequence: CDR1 MNHNY, CDR2 SVGAGI (reference sequence). CDR3 DNA sequence: TGTGCCAGCAGTTACTCGATCGGCAACGCCTACGAGCAGTACTTC. Amino acids: CASSYSIGNAYEQYF.

The chain recombines TRBV24-1 with TRBJ2-3; TRBD2 might be the D (6 bases). CDR1 and CDR2 (germline): KGHDR, SFDVKD. The CDR3 length is 13 residues. V shed 4 bases and J shed 5 bases, with 9 bases lying between them. The CDR3 bases are TGTGCCACCAGTGACAGGGAGGAAGATACGCAGTATTTT. This gives the protein CATSDREEDTQYF.

CDR3 in DNA: TGTGCCAGCAGTCGGACAGGGGACCCCTATGGCTACACCTTC. Translation: CASSRTGDPYGYTF. This rearrangement joins TRBV7-2 to TRBJ1-2; 9 bases fit TRBD1. Unmatched junction bases numbered 6, after V lost 6 bases and J lost 4 bases. The CDR3 sequence is 14 residues long. Germline CDR1 is SGHTA and CDR2 is FQGNSA.